This TCR beta chain comes out of a study of T cells in Graves' hyperthyroidism and ophthalmopathy. Template material for amplifying TCR beta CDR3 regions consisted of RNA transcripts. During a first-round RT-PCR of the TCR CDR3, the HTBI primer set was used. TCRdb itself ran the multiplex PCR reads through MiXCR, one entry per CDR3 protein. The data contain around 250,000 distinct CDR3 sequences, 13% to 15% of them singletons. The germline V gene has CDR1 SGHAT and CDR2 FQNNGV. There are 13 residues in the CDR3. This clonotype was counted many times. What it recognizes is unknown. The junction does not match germline at one end; this may be a read error. Regarding the study as a whole: Blood also held most thyroid clonotypes expanded beyond 0.001.

Sequenced sample: blood. This rearrangement joins TRBV11-2 to TRBJ1-4; D unresolved. The receptor's source is a woman between 35 and 50 years old with Graves' hyperthyroidism that later progressed to Graves' ophthalmopathy. The CDR3 nucleotides are TGTGCCGGCAGCTTGGCTTACAATGAAAAACTGTTTTTT. It specifies CAGSLAYNEKLFF. The full variable domain, with the rest looked up from reference TRBV11-2 and TRBJ1-4, is EAGVAQSPRYKIIEKRQSVAFWCNPISGHATLYWYQQILGQGPKLLIQFQNNGVVDDSQLPKDRFSAERLKGVDSTLKIQPAKLEDSAVYLCAGSLAYNEKLFFGSGTQLSVL.